This is a list of T cell receptor beta chains from one sample in a study of identical twins. TCRdb reanalysed the 5' RACE reads using MiXCR and keeps one entry per CDR3 protein. The sample includes around 1.7 million distinct CDR3 sequences, less than 35% of them seen just once. The sample consisted of cord blood. The receptors were gathered from a newborn girl in good health. The CDR3 runs from the conserved cysteine through the conserved F or W. A D gene is named only where the DNA matches it firmly. Clone size is shown for a subset of rows, as once, few, many or a class of expanded clone.

clone_size	j_call	d_call	v_call	cdr3_nt	cdr3_aa
NA	TRBJ2-3	NA	TRBV7-2	TGTGCCAGCAGCCCCGACCGCCCAACCACAGATACGCAGTATTTT	CASSPDRPTTDTQYF
few	TRBJ2-3	NA	TRBV4-2	TGTGCCAGCAGCCAAGCAACTAGCGGAGGGGGCACAGGTACGCAGTATTTT	CASSQATSGGGTGTQYF
few	TRBJ2-3	TRBD2	TRBV20-1	TGCAGTGCTGGGCCCCTAGCGGGAAGCACAGATACGCAGTATTTT	CSAGPLAGSTDTQYF
NA	TRBJ2-7	NA	TRBV16	TGTGCCAGCAGCCATTACCAGGGTTACTACGAGCAGTACTTC	CASSHYQGYYEQYF
few	TRBJ2-3	NA	TRBV5-1	TGCGCCAGCAGGGGGGCTGGCACAGATACGCAGTATTTT	CASRGAGTDTQYF
NA	TRBJ2-4	TRBD2	TRBV4-1	TGCGCCAGCAGCCAAGGGGCGCCTAGCGGTGCCAAAAACATTCAGTACTTC	CASSQGAPSGAKNIQYF
NA	TRBJ2-5	TRBD2	TRBV2	TGTGCCAGCATGCCTCCTAGCGGGGGGGGACACAATGAGCAGTACTTC	CASMPPSGGGHNEQYF
NA	TRBJ2-1	TRBD2	TRBV4-2	TGTGCCAGCAGCACAGAATGGACTAGCGGGGGGCAAAGCACCTACAATGAGCAGTTCTTC	CASSTEWTSGGQSTYNEQFF
NA	TRBJ2-5	TRBD2	TRBV3-1	TGTGCCAGCAGCCAATTGTCCGGGACTAGCGGCCCAGGCCTCCAAGAGACCCAGTACTTC	CASSQLSGTSGPGLQETQYF
many	TRBJ2-3	NA	TRBV5-1	TGCGCCAGCAGCCGGATTGGTACGCAGTATTTT	CASSRIGTQYF
once	TRBJ2-1	TRBD2	TRBV5-1	TGCGCCAGCAGCTCGACCGGGACTAGAGCTTTGGATGAGCAGTTCTTC	CASSSTGTRALDEQFF
few	TRBJ1-1	NA	TRBV20-1	TGCAGTGCTAGGGGGATCCTGAACACTGAAGCTTTCTTT	CSARGILNTEAFF
many	TRBJ2-5	NA	TRBV5-1	TGCGCCAGCAGCTTGTTCAGCGTCCAAGAGACCCAGTACTTC	CASSLFSVQETQYF
NA	TRBJ1-6	NA	TRBV18	TGTGCCAGCTCACCCGGGACAAAGTATAATTCACCCCTCCACTTT	CASSPGTKYNSPLHF
NA	TRBJ2-1	TRBD2	TRBV12-3/TRBV12-4	TGTGCCAGCAGTTTGGGGACTACGGATGAGCAGTTCTTC	CASSLGTTDEQFF
few	TRBJ2-1	TRBD1	TRBV20-1	TGCAGGCCCGGGACAGGGGGCAATGAGCAGTTCTTC	CRPGTGGNEQFF
few	TRBJ1-1	NA	TRBV6-1	TGTGCCAGCAGTGTCCCGGGACAGAACACTGAAGCTTTCTTT	CASSVPGQNTEAFF
NA	TRBJ1-1	NA	TRBV29-1	TGCAGCGTTGCGAACCAGAACACTGAAGCTTTCTTT	CSVANQNTEAFF
NA	TRBJ2-1	NA	TRBV20-1	TGCAGTGCTAGTATAGGCGGGGCACCGAATGAGCAGTTCTTC	CSASIGGAPNEQFF
NA	TRBJ1-5	NA	TRBV6-1	TGTGCCAGCAGTGAAGACCCAGGGGGCAATCAGCCCCAGCATTTT	CASSEDPGGNQPQHF
NA	TRBJ2-1	NA	TRBV2	TGTGCCAGCGGGTTCCAAGAGCAGTTCTTC	CASGFQEQFF
NA	TRBJ2-7	NA	TRBV24-1	TGTGCCACCAGTGATGAAGAACAACCAGCGAATGAGCAGTACTTC	CATSDEEQPANEQYF